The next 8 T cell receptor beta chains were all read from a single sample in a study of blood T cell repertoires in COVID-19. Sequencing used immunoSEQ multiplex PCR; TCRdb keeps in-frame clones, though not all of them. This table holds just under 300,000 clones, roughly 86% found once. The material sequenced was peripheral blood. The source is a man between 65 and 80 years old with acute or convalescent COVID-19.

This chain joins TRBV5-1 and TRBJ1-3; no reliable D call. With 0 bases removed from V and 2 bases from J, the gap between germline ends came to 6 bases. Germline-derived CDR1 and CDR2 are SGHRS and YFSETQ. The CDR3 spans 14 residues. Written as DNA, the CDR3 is TGCGCCAGCAGCTTGGAAGCCACTGGAAACACCATATATTTT. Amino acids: CASSLEATGNTIYF.

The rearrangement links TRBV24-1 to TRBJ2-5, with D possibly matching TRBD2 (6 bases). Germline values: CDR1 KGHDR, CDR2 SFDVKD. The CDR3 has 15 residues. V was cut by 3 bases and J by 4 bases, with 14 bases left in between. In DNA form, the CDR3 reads TGTGCCACCAGTGATCCAGGGACTGGCGGAGAGACCCAGTACTTC. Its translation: CATSDPGTGGETQYF.

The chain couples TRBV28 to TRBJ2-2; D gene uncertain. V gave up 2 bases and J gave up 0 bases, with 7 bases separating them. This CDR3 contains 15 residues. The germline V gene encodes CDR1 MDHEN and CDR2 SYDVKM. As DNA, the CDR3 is TGTGCCAGCAGTTTAAAAGCGACGAACACCGGGGAGCTGTTTTTT. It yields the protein CASSLKATNTGELFF.

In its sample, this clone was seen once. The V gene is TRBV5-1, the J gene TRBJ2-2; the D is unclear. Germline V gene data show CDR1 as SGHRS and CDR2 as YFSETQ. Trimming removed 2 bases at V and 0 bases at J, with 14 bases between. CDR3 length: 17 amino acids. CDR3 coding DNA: TGCGCCAGCAGCTTCACAACCGACACCTCGAACACCGGGGAGCTGTTTTTT. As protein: CASSFTTDTSNTGELFF.

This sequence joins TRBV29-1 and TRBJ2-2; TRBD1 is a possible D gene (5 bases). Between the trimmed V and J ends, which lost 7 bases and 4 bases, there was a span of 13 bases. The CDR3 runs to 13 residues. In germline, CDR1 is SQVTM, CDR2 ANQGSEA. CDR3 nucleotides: TGCAGCGCCAAGGGGAAGACCACCGGGGAGCTGTTTTTT. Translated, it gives CSAKGKTTGELFF.

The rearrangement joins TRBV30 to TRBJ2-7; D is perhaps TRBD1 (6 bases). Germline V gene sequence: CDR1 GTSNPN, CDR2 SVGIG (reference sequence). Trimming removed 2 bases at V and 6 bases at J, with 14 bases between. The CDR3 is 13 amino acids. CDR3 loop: CAWSTDRWGEQYF. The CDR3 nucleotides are TGTGCCTGGAGTACGGACAGATGGGGCGAGCAGTACTTC.

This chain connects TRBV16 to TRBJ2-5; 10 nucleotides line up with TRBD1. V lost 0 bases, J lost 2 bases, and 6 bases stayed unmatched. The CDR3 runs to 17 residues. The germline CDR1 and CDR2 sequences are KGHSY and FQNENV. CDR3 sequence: CASSQSADRGRQETQYF. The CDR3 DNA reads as TGTGCCAGCAGCCAATCGGCCGACAGGGGGCGTCAAGAGACCCAGTACTTC.

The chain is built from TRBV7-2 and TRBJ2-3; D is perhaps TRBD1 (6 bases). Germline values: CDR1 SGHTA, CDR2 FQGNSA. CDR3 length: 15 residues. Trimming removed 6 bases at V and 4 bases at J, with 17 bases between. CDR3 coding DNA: TGTGCCAGCAGTATGACCCCCACAGGGTCAGATACGCAGTATTTT. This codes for CASSMTPTGSDTQYF.